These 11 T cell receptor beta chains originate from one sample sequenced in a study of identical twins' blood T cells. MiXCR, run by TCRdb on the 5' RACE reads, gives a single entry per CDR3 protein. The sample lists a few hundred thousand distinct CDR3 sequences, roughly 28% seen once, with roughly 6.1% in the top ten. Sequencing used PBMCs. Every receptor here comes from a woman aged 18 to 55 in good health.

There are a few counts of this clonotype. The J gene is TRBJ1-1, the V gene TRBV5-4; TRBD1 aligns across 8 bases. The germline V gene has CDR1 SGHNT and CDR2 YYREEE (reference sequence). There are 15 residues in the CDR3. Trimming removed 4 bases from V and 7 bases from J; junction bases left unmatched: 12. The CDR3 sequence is CASSGRTGNIGEAFF. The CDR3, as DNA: TGTGCCAGCAGCGGAAGGACAGGGAATATCGGTGAAGCTTTCTTT.

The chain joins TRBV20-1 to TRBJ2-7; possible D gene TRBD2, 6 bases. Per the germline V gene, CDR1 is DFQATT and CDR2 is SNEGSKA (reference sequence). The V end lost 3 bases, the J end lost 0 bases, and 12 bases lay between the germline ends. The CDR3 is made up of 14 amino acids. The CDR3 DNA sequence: TGCAGTGCTAGGTTGGAGGGCAGCTCCTACGAGCAGTACTTC. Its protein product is CSARLEGSSYEQYF.

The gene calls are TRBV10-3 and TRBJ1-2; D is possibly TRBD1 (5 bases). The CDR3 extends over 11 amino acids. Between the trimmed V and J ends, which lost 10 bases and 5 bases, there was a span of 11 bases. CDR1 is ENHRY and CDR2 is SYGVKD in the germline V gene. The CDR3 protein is CAKKTEYGYTF. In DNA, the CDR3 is TGTGCCAAAAAGACAGAATATGGCTACACCTTC.

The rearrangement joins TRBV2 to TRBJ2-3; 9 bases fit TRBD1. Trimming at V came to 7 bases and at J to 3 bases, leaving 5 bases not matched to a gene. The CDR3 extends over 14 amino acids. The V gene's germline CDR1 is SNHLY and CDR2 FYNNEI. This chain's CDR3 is CASNDRGITDTQYF. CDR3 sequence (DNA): TGTGCCAGCAACGACAGGGGGATAACAGATACGCAGTATTTT.

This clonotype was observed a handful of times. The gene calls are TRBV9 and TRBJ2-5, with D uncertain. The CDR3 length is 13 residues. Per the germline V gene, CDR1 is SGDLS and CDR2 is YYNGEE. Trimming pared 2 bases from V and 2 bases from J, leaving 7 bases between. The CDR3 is CASSVHGQETQYF. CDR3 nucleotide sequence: TGTGCCAGCAGCGTTCACGGACAAGAGACCCAGTACTTC.

The CDR3 protein is CASSLGWRASSYNEQFF. In DNA form, the CDR3 reads TGTGCCAGCAGCTTAGGATGGCGGGCCAGCTCCTACAATGAGCAGTTCTTC. The rearrangement links TRBV11-2 to TRBJ2-1, with a tentative D call TRBD2 (5 bases). Germline V lookup: CDR1 SGHAT, CDR2 FQNNGV. Trimming shortened V by 1 base and J by 0 bases, and 13 bases separated the two germline ends. This CDR3 contains 17 residues.

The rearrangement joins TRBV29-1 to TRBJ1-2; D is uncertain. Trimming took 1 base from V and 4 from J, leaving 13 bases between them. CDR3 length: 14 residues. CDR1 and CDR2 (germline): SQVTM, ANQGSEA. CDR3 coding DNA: TGCAGCGTTGAAGTTCCTCCTGGGCCCTATGGCTACACCTTC. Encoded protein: CSVEVPPGPYGYTF.

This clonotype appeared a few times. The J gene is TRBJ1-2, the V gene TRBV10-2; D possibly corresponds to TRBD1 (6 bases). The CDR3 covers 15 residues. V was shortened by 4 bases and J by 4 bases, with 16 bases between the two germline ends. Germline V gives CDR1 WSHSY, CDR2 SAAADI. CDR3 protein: CASSGQTGSSYGYTF. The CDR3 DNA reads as TGCGCCAGCAGTGGCCAAACAGGGTCCTCCTATGGCTACACCTTC.

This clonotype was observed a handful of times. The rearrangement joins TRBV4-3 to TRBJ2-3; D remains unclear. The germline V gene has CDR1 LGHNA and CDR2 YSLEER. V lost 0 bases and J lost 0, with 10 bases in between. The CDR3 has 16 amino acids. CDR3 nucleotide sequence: TGCGCCAGCAGCCAAGAGCCAGCGACTAGCACAGATACGCAGTATTTT. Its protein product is CASSQEPATSTDTQYF.

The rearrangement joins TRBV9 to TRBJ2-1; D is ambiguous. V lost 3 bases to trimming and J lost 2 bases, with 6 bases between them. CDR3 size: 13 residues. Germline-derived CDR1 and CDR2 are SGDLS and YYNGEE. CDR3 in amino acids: CASSAPTYNEQFF. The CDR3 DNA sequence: TGTGCCAGCAGCGCCCCAACCTACAATGAGCAGTTCTTC.

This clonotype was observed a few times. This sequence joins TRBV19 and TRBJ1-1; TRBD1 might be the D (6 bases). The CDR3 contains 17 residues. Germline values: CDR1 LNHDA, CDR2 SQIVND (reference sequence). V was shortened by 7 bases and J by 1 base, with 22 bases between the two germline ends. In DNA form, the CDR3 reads TGTGCCAGTAAAGAGGGGGATTCGGACAGATGGAACACTGAAGCTTTCTTT. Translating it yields CASKEGDSDRWNTEAFF.